This TCR beta chain was sequenced in a study of Ad26.COV2.S vaccination and SARS-CoV-2 variants. On the study more broadly: Participants got Ad26.COV2.S intramuscularly, once or twice 56 days apart. Study-wide results and caveats: Greater spike-specific TCR breadth was seen in vaccine recipients than in placebo recipients. Responses of T cells in total may have been underestimated by the TCR breadth and depth analyses.

Clones were read by immunoSEQ multiplex PCR, and TCRdb kept only the in-frame ones, dropping some. Of fewer than 400,000 clones listed, about 82% are singletons. A remark on this clone: Its cognate antigen is unknown.

As for treatment: 15 to 20 received Ad26.COV2.S at low or high dose, single or two shots; roughly five received placebo; per-sample allocation not given. Sample collection was performed on day 63 after the first vaccine or placebo injection. The ends lost 7 bases at V and 0 bases at J; junction bases unmatched: 4. The germline V gene has CDR1 SNHLY and CDR2 FYNNEI. The CDR3 is 14 amino acids. The material sequenced was peripheral blood, taken in a trial of Ad26.COV2.S vaccine versus placebo. The genes are TRBV2 and TRBJ2-3, with 7 nucleotides matching TRBD1. The sequence derives from a person between 18 and 65 years old who received the Ad26.COV2.S COVID-19 vaccine or a placebo. CDR3 coding DNA: TGTGCCAGCAAGACAGGGCGCAGCACAGATACGCAGTATTTT. Translated, it gives CASKTGRSTDTQYF.